This T cell receptor (beta chain) comes out of a study of cytomegalovirus exposure and HLA in healthy donors. The PCR made use of 60 Vbeta and 13 Jbeta primers. Clones were read by immunoSEQ multiplex PCR, and TCRdb kept only the in-frame ones, dropping some. The sample lists 200,000 to 250,000 clones, 77% seen once, with approximately 2.6% in the top ten. General observations from the study: There were some 150 TCR beta chains listed as cytomegalovirus-associated.

About this clone: The antigen remains undetermined. Germline is not matched at one junction end, which may reflect a read error.

This CDR3 region has 14 residues. Germline CDR1 MNHNS, CDR2 SASEGT. This clonotype was obtained from a woman in her sixties in good health and CMV-seropositive. The chain couples TRBV6-1 to TRBJ1-1, with TRBD1 matching 9 bases. Sequencing used PBMCs. The CDR3: CASREGGTGTEAFF. In nucleotides, the CDR3 is TGTGCCAGCAGAGAAGGGGGGACAGGGACTGAAGCTTTCTTT.